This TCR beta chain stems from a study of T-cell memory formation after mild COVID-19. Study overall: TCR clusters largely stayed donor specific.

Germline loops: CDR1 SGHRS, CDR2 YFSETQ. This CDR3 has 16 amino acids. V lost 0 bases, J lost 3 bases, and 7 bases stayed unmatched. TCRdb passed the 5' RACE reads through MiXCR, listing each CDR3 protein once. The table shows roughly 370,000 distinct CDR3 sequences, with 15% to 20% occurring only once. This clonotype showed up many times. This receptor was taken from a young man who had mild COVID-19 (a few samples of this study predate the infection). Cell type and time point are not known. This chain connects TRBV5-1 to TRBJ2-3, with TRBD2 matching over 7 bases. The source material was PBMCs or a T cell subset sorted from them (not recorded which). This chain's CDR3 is CASSLDRTRTTDTQYF. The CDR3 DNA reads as TGCGCCAGCAGCTTGGACCGGACTAGGACGACAGATACGCAGTATTTT.